This entry lists 16 T cell receptor beta chains sequenced from one sample in a study of vaccination and CD4 T cells after COVID-19. Treatment in this sample: roughly nine-day PBMC culture with coronavirus spike peptide pools or control peptides (ViraFEST assay). No antigen has been identified for these receptors. Once obtained from cultured CD4+ T cells, the DNA was sequenced using the Oncomine TCR Beta short-read assay. In TCRdb, the PCR reads were re-called with MiXCR into one record per CDR3 protein. The sample holds tens of thousands of distinct CDR3 sequences, around two fifths seen once. The sample consisted of CD4+ T cells from blood, cultured in vitro. These TCRs come from a human donor who had recovered from COVID-19.

The rearrangement uses TRBV28 and TRBJ1-5; 7 bases fit TRBD1. Trimming at V came to 6 bases and at J to 3 bases, leaving 5 bases not matched to a gene. Per germline, CDR1 MDHEN and CDR2 SYDVKM. The CDR3 totals 14 residues. The CDR3, as DNA: TGTGCCAGCAGGACTGGGACAGACAATCAGCCCCAGCATTTT. This sequence encodes CASRTGTDNQPQHF.

This clonotype was observed a handful of times. The V and J genes are TRBV19 and TRBJ1-2; D is unresolved. This CDR3 spans 15 amino acids. The germline CDR1 and CDR2 sequences are LNHDA and SQIVND (reference sequence). Trimming took off 4 bases at V and 2 bases at J, with 14 bases between the two ends. CDR3 DNA sequence: TGTGCCAGTAGTACCCCTTATGGAGTCAACTATGGCTACACCTTC. Its translation is CASSTPYGVNYGYTF.

The J gene is TRBJ2-7, the V gene TRBV27, with TRBD1 identical over 8 bases. The V gene's germline CDR1 is MNHEY and CDR2 SMNVEV (reference sequence). The CDR3 has 16 amino acids. Trimming cost V 5 bases and J 4 bases; bases outside gene matches: 13. CDR3 DNA: TGTGCCAGCAGTGTAATAACCGGGACAGGTGTTTACGAGCAGTACTTC. Translating it yields CASSVITGTGVYEQYF.

The chain recombines TRBV7-2 with TRBJ2-2; maybe TRBD2 (7 bases). The V gene lost 11 bases and the J gene lost 5 bases, with 18 bases spanning the gap. The CDR3 consists of 14 residues. Germline-derived CDR1 and CDR2 are SGHTA and FQGNSA. The CDR3 is CAFEGGGQTGELFF. The CDR3 region has the DNA TGTGCCTTCGAGGGGGGAGGGCAAACCGGGGAGCTGTTTTTT.

This chain joins TRBV5-1 and TRBJ1-2; D is uncertain. Germline V gene sequence: CDR1 SGHRS, CDR2 YFSETQ. The ends were cut back, 2 bases at V and 4 bases at J, with 15 bases in the middle. The CDR3 is 15 residues long. CDR3 nucleotides: TGCGCCAGCAGCTTCGACCCGGGTCCCACCTATGGCTACACCTTC. Translating it yields CASSFDPGPTYGYTF.

The table lists this clonotype with a few counts. The rearrangement joins TRBV25-1 to TRBJ2-7; TRBD1 matches 8 bases. The ends lost 2 bases at V and 6 bases at J; junction bases unmatched: 12. This CDR3 region has 16 residues. Germline assignment: CDR1 MGHDK and CDR2 SYGVNS. The CDR3 DNA reads TGTGCCAGCAGTGAAACGGTTCAAGGCAGGGGGCGCGAGCAGTACTTC. It specifies CASSETVQGRGREQYF.

The chain links TRBV6-5 to TRBJ1-4; 7 bases align to TRBD1. The CDR3 loop spans 13 amino acids. Germline CDR1 is MNHEY and CDR2 is SVGAGI. V gave up 2 bases and J gave up 7 bases; unmatched junction bases: 1. CDR3 in DNA: TGTGCCAGCAGTTACGCAGGGGGTGAAAAACTGTTTTTT. Translating gives CASSYAGGEKLFF.

The V call is TRBV6-1, the J call TRBJ1-1; tentative D call: TRBD1 (5 bases). Germline V gives CDR1 MNHNS, CDR2 SASEGT. CDR3 size: 13 residues. Trimming pared 3 bases from V and 5 bases from J, leaving 10 bases between. CDR3 amino acids: CASSDGGYTEAFF. CDR3 sequence (DNA): TGTGCCAGCAGTGATGGGGGTTATACTGAAGCTTTCTTT.

This clonotype was counted between two and nine times. CDR3: CASSPKSANTEAFF. Here the CDR3 DNA reads TGTGCCAGCTCACCAAAGTCAGCTAACACTGAAGCTTTCTTT. This rearrangement joins TRBV18 to TRBJ1-1; D gene uncertain. This CDR3 contains 14 residues. With 2 bases removed from V and 2 bases from J, the gap between germline ends came to 9 bases. The germline gives CDR1 KGHSH, CDR2 LQKENI.

V and J are TRBV5-1 and TRBJ1-1, with D possibly being TRBD1 (6 bases). CDR1 and CDR2 (germline): SGHRS, YFSETQ. Trimming removed 4 bases at V and 5 bases at J, with 15 bases between. The CDR3 contains 14 residues. The CDR3 sequence: CASSPADRLTEAFF. In nucleotides, the CDR3 is TGCGCCAGCAGCCCTGCTGACAGGCTAACTGAAGCTTTCTTT.

The rearrangement joins TRBV12-3 or TRBV12-4 to TRBJ1-2; 7 bases agree with TRBD1. This CDR3 is built from 12 residues. The V and J ends lost 8 bases and 8 bases, in that order; junction bases with no gene match: 8. The CDR3, as DNA: TGTGCCAGCCGCGGACAGGAAGGGGGCTACACCTTC. Translated, it gives CASRGQEGGYTF.

This sequence joins TRBV24-1 and TRBJ2-3; D is unclear. The CDR3 covers 16 residues. Looked up from germline, CDR1 is KGHDR and CDR2 is SFDVKD. Trimming shortened V by 4 bases and J by 0 bases, and 13 bases separated the two germline ends. This CDR3 reads CATSDPGQVSTDTQYF. The CDR3 nucleotides are TGTGCCACCAGTGACCCCGGGCAGGTGAGCACAGATACGCAGTATTTT.

The CDR3: CASSQDQAGTEAFF. In DNA, the CDR3 is TGTGCCAGCAGCCAAGATCAGGCTGGCACTGAAGCTTTCTTT. The V and J genes are TRBV4-2 and TRBJ1-1; D is unclear. V gave up 0 bases and J gave up 4 bases, with 9 bases separating them. Germline CDR1 LGHNA, CDR2 YNFKEQ. The CDR3 contains 14 residues.

The genes are TRBV28 and TRBJ1-1; 12 bases map to TRBD1. After removal of 8 bases from V and 4 bases from J, the junction contained 5 bases not matched to a gene. CDR3 size: 14 residues. Germline V gives CDR1 MDHEN, CDR2 SYDVKM. This CDR3 is CASGGQGAPTEAFF. The CDR3, as DNA: TGTGCCAGCGGGGGACAGGGGGCCCCCACTGAAGCTTTCTTT. Based on the CDR3 plus reference TRBV28 and TRBJ1-1, the full variable domain is DVKVTQSSRYLVKRTGEKVFLECVQDMDHENMFWYRQDPGLGLRLIYFSYDVKMKEKGDIPEGYSVSREKKERFSLILESASTNQTSMYLCASGGQGAPTEAFFGQGTRLTVV.

This clonotype occurred a few times. The rearrangement joins TRBV2 to TRBJ2-5, with D perhaps TRBD1 or TRBD2 (5 bases each). This CDR3 contains 18 residues. V lost 0 bases and J 3 bases, leaving 20 bases between the germline ends. Looked up from germline, CDR1 is SNHLY and CDR2 is FYNNEI. The CDR3, as DNA: TGTGCCAGCAGTGAAGCTCTCTTGGGGAAGAGGGGAGAAGAGACCCAGTACTTC. Amino acids: CASSEALLGKRGEETQYF.

V usage is TRBV5-1 and J usage is TRBJ2-5, with 7 bases matching TRBD1. Germline CDR1 SGHRS, CDR2 YFSETQ. Trimming removed 1 base from V and 5 bases from J; junction bases left unmatched: 8. The CDR3 is 15 residues long. The CDR3 DNA sequence: TGCGCCAGCAGCTTGAAGGGGGACAGAAGGGAGACCCAGTACTTC. This sequence encodes CASSLKGDRRETQYF. Full variable domain (outside the CDR3, taken from reference TRBV5-1 and TRBJ2-5): KAGVTQTPRYLIKTRGQQVTLSCSPISGHRSVSWYQQTPGQGLQFLFEYFSETQRNKGNFPGRFSGRQFSNSRSEMNVSTLELGDSALYLCASSLKGDRRETQYFGPGTRLLVL.